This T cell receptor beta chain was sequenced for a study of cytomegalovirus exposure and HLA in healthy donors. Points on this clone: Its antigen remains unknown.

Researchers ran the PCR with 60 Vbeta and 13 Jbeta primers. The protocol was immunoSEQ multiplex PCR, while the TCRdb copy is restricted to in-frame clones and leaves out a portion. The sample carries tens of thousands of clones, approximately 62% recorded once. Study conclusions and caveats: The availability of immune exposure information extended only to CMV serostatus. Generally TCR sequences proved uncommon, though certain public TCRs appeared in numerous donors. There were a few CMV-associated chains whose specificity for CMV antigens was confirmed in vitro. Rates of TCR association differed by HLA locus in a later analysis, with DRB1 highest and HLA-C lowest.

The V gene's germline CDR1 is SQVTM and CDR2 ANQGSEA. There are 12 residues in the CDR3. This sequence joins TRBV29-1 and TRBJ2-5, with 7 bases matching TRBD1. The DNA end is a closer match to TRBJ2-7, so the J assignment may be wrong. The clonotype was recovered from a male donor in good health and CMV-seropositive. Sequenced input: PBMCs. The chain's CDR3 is CSARDRPYEQYF. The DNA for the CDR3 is TGCAGCGCAAGGGACAGACCCTACGAGCAGTACTTC.